These 9 T cell receptor beta chains originate from one sample sequenced in a study of blood T cell repertoires in COVID-19. TCRdb's copy holds only in-frame clones and misses some; the assay was immunoSEQ multiplex PCR. The data hold about 170,000 clones, with 85% observed a single time. The material sequenced was peripheral blood. Receptor source: a human donor with acute or convalescent COVID-19. The donor label of this sample is uncertain.

The chain uses TRBV7-2 and TRBJ2-2, with D possibly TRBD2 on 6 matching bases. CDR1 and CDR2 from the germline V gene are SGHTA and FQGNSA. With 1 base removed from V and 9 bases from J, the gap between germline ends came to 12 bases. The CDR3 is 14 amino acids. CDR3 sequence reads: CASSLDRGGRELFF. The CDR3 DNA sequence: TGTGCCAGCAGCTTAGACAGAGGAGGGAGGGAGCTGTTTTTT.

The table lists this clone with a count of one. The chain employs TRBV7-2 and TRBJ1-2; D possibly corresponds to TRBD1 (5 bases). The germline CDR1 and CDR2 sequences are SGHTA and FQGNSA. The CDR3 length is 16 residues. V dropped 0 bases and J dropped 6 bases, with 17 bases sitting between them. The CDR3 reads CASSLAGAPTSHGYTF. The CDR3, as DNA: TGTGCCAGCAGCTTAGCTGGGGCCCCCACCTCTCATGGCTACACCTTC.

About this clone itself: The germline gene is not matched at one end of the junction; a read error may be the cause. The rearrangement links TRBV7-2 to TRBJ2-1; 10 bases are a match to TRBD2. This CDR3 region has 13 residues. Germline V lookup: CDR1 SGHTA, CDR2 FQGNSA. DNA for the CDR3: TGTGCCAGCAGCTCAACTCTAGCGGGGGTAAGGATCTTC. Encoded protein: CASSSTLAGVRIF.

The genes are TRBV11-1 and TRBJ2-5; D gene uncertain. This CDR3 contains 11 residues. Germline CDR1 is SGHAT and CDR2 is FQDESV (reference sequence). Trimming pared 6 bases from V and 5 bases from J, leaving 7 bases between. DNA for the CDR3: TGTGCCAGCAGACTCACGGAGACCCAGTACTTC. Its translation: CASRLTETQYF. Full variable domain (remainder filled in from reference TRBV11-1 and TRBJ2-5): EAEVAQSPRYKITEKSQAVAFWCDPISGHATLYWYRQILGQGPELLVQFQDESVVDDSQLPKDRFSAERLKGVDSTLKIQPAELGDSAMYLCASRLTETQYFGPGTRLLVL.

The rearrangement uses TRBV28 and TRBJ2-7; D is possibly TRBD2 (6 bases). Germline V CDR1 and CDR2: MDHEN, SYDVKM. V gave up 6 bases and J gave up 3 bases, with 9 bases separating them. CDR3 length equals 12 residues. CDR3 coding DNA: TGTGCCAGCAGCAGACTAGTCTACGAGCAGTACTTC. Translated: CASSRLVYEQYF.

This clone came up a few times. The V gene is TRBV15, the J gene TRBJ1-5; D gene unclear. CDR3 length: 13 amino acids. Germline V CDR1 and CDR2: LNHNV, YYDKDF (reference sequence). The V end was cut by 1 base, the J end by 3 bases, with 4 bases between. CDR3 sequence reads: CATSRGANQPQHF. CDR3 nucleotides: TGTGCCACCAGCAGAGGAGCCAATCAGCCCCAGCATTTT.

This chain connects TRBV7-9 to TRBJ1-4; TRBD1 agrees at 10 bases. The CDR3 totals 15 residues. The germline V gene encodes CDR1 SEHNR and CDR2 FQNEAQ (reference sequence). The V segment lost 0 bases and the J segment 9 bases; nucleotides outside the gene matches: 4. The chain's CDR3 is CASSLAGTGVKKLFF. For the CDR3, the DNA is TGTGCCAGCAGCTTAGCCGGGACAGGGGTAAAAAAACTGTTTTTT. The whole variable domain, filled in from reference TRBV7-9 and TRBJ1-4, reads DTGVSQNPRHKITKRGQNVTFRCDPISEHNRLYWYRQTLGQGPEFLTYFQNEAQLEKSRLLSDRFSAERPKGSFSTLEIQRTEQGDSAMYLCASSLAGTGVKKLFFGSGTQLSVL.

The gene calls are TRBV6-1 and TRBJ2-1; possible D gene TRBD1, 6 bases. Looked up from germline, CDR1 is MNHNS and CDR2 is SASEGT. Trimming took off 0 bases at V and 2 bases at J, with 14 bases between the two ends. This CDR3 region has 17 residues. CDR3 in amino acids: CASSEAYRTVPYNEQFF. The CDR3, as DNA: TGTGCCAGCAGTGAAGCGTACCGGACAGTACCCTACAATGAGCAGTTCTTC.

This chain links TRBV6-6 with TRBJ1-1; D gene uncertain. With 6 bases removed from V and 4 bases from J, the gap between germline ends came to 9 bases. This CDR3 contains 12 residues. Germline V lookup: CDR1 MNHNY, CDR2 SVGAGI (reference sequence). In DNA form, the CDR3 reads TGTGCCAGCAGATCAGAGGGCACTGAAGCTTTCTTT. Amino acid sequence: CASRSEGTEAFF.